This TCR beta chain came from a study of T-cell memory formation after mild COVID-19. TCR alpha and TCR beta cDNA libraries with sample barcodes and UMIs came from 5'RACE using constant-segment primers. MiXCR, run by TCRdb on the 5' RACE reads, gives a single entry per CDR3 protein. Counted here are 150,000 to 200,000 distinct CDR3 sequences, more than 12% occurring once; the ten biggest clones make up 13% to 15%. V gave up 3 bases and J gave up 8 bases; unmatched junction bases: 5. Per the germline V gene, CDR1 is KGHDR and CDR2 is SFDVKD. This CDR3 region has 14 residues. A note on this clonotype: The antigen remains unidentified.

Study results and limitations: Contracting clones, day 15 to 85, had balanced CD4/CD8, and later expanders favored CD4+.

Material: PBMCs or a T cell subset sorted from them (not recorded which). The receptor was derived from an adult woman who had mild COVID-19 (a few samples of this study predate the infection). Cell type and time point are not known. The chain is built from TRBV24-1 and TRBJ2-1, with TRBD2 identical over 8 bases. The CDR3 protein is CATSDTGGVHEQFF. The DNA for the CDR3 is TGTGCCACCAGTGATACGGGGGGGGTCCATGAGCAGTTCTTC.